Shown below are 14 T cell receptor beta chains from a single sample sequenced in a study. TCRdb independently ran MiXCR on the 5' RACE reads; one entry per CDR3 protein. The table records some 60,000 distinct CDR3 sequences, around 30% of them present only once. The source material was tumor-infiltrating naive CD4+ T cells sorted from the breast tumor. The subset denotes: naive CD4+ T cells, CD4+CD45RA+CD25-. The receptors shown here come from a female donor with breast cancer.

This chain joins TRBV6-2 or TRBV6-3 and TRBJ1-1, with a possible D match to TRBD1 (6 bases). CDR1 MNHEY and CDR2 SVGEGT come from the germline V gene. Trimming pared 6 bases from V and 5 bases from J, leaving 16 bases between. The CDR3 loop spans 14 amino acids. The DNA for the CDR3 is TGTGCCAGCAGCGCACTATTGGGGGCAACTGAAGCTTTCTTT. This sequence encodes CASSALLGATEAFF.

The rearrangement links TRBV20-1 to TRBJ2-7; 7 positions match TRBD2. The CDR3 totals 15 residues. Germline CDR1 and CDR2: DFQATT and SNEGSKA (reference sequence). The J segment lost 1 base and the V segment lost 0 bases, leaving 6 bases of the junction unmatched. The CDR3 DNA sequence: TGCAGTGCTAGAGATTTCCAGCGGGGTTCCTACGAGCAGTACTTC. It yields the protein CSARDFQRGSYEQYF.

Concerning this clonotype: Being one base from a much bigger clone, this may be a read error. The chain employs TRBV7-3 and TRBJ2-5; perhaps D is TRBD1 or TRBD2 (6 bases each). From germline, CDR1 is SGHTA and CDR2 FQGTGA. The CDR3 has 15 residues. Here the CDR3 reads CASNLNGGGQETQYF. In DNA, the CDR3 is TGTGCCAGCAACTTAAACGGAGGGGGCCAAGAGACCCAGTACTTC.

The chain's CDR3 is CASRYRGTREQYF. The CDR3 DNA reads TGTGCCAGCAGATATAGGGGAACACGCGAGCAGTACTTC. The genes are TRBV27 and TRBJ2-7; maybe TRBD1 (5 bases). The V and J ends lost 6 bases and 6 bases respectively, with 15 bases between them. The CDR3 is 13 residues long. Per the germline V gene, CDR1 is MNHEY and CDR2 is SMNVEV (reference sequence).

The sample holds many counts of this clonotype. The rearrangement uses TRBV7-2 and TRBJ2-3; a possible D gene is TRBD2 (5 bases). The CDR3 is 13 residues long. V was cut by 5 bases and J by 4 bases, with 10 bases left in between. Germline values: CDR1 SGHTA, CDR2 FQGNSA. CDR3 sequence reads: CASSLGVPDTQYF. CDR3 DNA: TGTGCCAGCAGCCTCGGGGTCCCAGATACGCAGTATTTT.

V and J are TRBV3-1 and TRBJ1-3; D remains ambiguous. V dropped 4 bases and J dropped 4 bases, with 5 bases sitting between them. Germline assignment: CDR1 LGHDT and CDR2 YNNKEL (reference sequence). The CDR3 is made up of 12 amino acids. CDR3 nucleotides: TGTGCCAGCAGCCCCGGAGGAAACACCATATATTTT. Its protein is CASSPGGNTIYF. Full variable domain (missing parts from reference TRBV3-1 and TRBJ1-3): DTAVSQTPKYLVTQMGNDKSIKCEQNLGHDTMYWYKQDSKKFLKIMFSYNNKELIINETVPNRFSPKSPDKAHLNLHINSLELGDSAVYFCASSPGGNTIYFGEGSWLTVV.

This chain uses TRBV7-7 with TRBJ2-5; the match to TRBD2 covers 12 bases. The CDR3 is 16 residues long. CDR1 is SSHAT, CDR2 FNYEAQ, per germline (reference sequence). V was pared by 1 base and J by 5 bases, with 5 bases of the junction left unmatched. In DNA, the CDR3 is TGTGCCAGCAGCTTAGGGACTAGCGGGATCCGTGAGACCCAGTACTTC. This codes for CASSLGTSGIRETQYF. The variable domain in full, with the rest retrieved from reference TRBV7-7 and TRBJ2-5, is GAGVSQSPRYKVTKRGQDVTLRCDPISSHATLYWYQQALGQGPEFLTYFNYEAQPDKSGLPSDRFSAERPEGSISTLTIQRTEQRDSAMYRCASSLGTSGIRETQYFGPGTRLLVL.

This clonotype came up a few times. The genes are TRBV5-1 and TRBJ2-5; D unclear. The CDR3 is made up of 14 amino acids. V was cut by 1 base and J by 1 base, with 8 bases left in between. Germline CDR1 is SGHRS and CDR2 is YFSETQ. The CDR3 DNA follows: TGCGCCAGCAGCTTGCAGGCTAGCCAAGAGACCCAGTACTTC. It is translated as CASSLQASQETQYF.

In this sample, this clonotype turned up many times. CDR3: CASSTGSSGANVLTF. DNA of the CDR3: TGTGCCAGCAGTACAGGGTCCTCTGGGGCCAACGTCCTGACTTTC. The J gene is TRBJ2-6, the V gene TRBV7-9; weak D call: TRBD1 (6 bases). CDR3 size: 15 residues. V shed 6 bases and J shed 0 bases, with 9 bases lying between them. Germline V gives CDR1 SEHNR, CDR2 FQNEAQ (reference sequence).

The sample holds many counts of this clonotype. The rearrangement links TRBV5-1 to TRBJ2-1; TRBD2 matches 7 bases. The CDR3 extends over 12 amino acids. With 7 bases clipped from V and 10 bases from J, the junction kept 8 bases outside the gene matches. Germline V gene data show CDR1 as SGHRS and CDR2 as YFSETQ. Written as DNA, the CDR3 is TGCGCCAGCCAGCGGGATCCTGGAGAGCAGTTCTTC. Amino acids: CASQRDPGEQFF.

V gene TRBV28 combines with J gene TRBJ2-2; no clear D gene. The CDR3 length is 12 residues. V was cut by 2 bases and J by 7 bases, with 5 bases left in between. The germline V gene encodes CDR1 MDHEN and CDR2 SYDVKM. In nucleotides, the CDR3 is TGTGCCAGCAGTTTAATTGTCGGGGAGCTGTTTTTT. This encodes CASSLIVGELFF.

The chain uses TRBV20-1 and TRBJ2-3, with TRBD2 matching 9 bases. This CDR3 has 17 amino acids. The germline CDR1 and CDR2 sequences are DFQATT and SNEGSKA (reference sequence). Germline trimming cut 0 bases from V and 1 base from J; bases unmatched to any gene: 8. This CDR3 reads CSARDPRAGGGTDTQYF. CDR3 in DNA: TGCAGTGCTAGAGATCCGAGAGCGGGGGGAGGCACAGATACGCAGTATTTT.

This clonotype was detected a few times. This chain uses TRBV3-1 with TRBJ1-2; 8 bases map to TRBD1. The CDR3 totals 15 residues. V shed 2 bases and J 7 bases; nucleotides not matched to a gene: 9. Germline-derived CDR1 and CDR2 are LGHDT and YNNKEL (reference sequence). The CDR3 DNA sequence: TGTGCCAGCAGCCAAAACCCAGGGGGCTCAGGTGGCTACACCTTC. Protein sequence: CASSQNPGGSGGYTF.

This clonotype was observed a handful of times. The CDR3 spells CASSLDYQPQHF. The CDR3 DNA reads TGTGCCAGCAGCTTAGATTATCAGCCCCAGCATTTT. V gene TRBV7-9 combines with J gene TRBJ1-5; D unresolved. Deletions cut 1 base from V and 5 bases from J, with 3 bases between. This CDR3 region has 12 residues. Germline values: CDR1 SEHNR, CDR2 FQNEAQ (reference sequence).